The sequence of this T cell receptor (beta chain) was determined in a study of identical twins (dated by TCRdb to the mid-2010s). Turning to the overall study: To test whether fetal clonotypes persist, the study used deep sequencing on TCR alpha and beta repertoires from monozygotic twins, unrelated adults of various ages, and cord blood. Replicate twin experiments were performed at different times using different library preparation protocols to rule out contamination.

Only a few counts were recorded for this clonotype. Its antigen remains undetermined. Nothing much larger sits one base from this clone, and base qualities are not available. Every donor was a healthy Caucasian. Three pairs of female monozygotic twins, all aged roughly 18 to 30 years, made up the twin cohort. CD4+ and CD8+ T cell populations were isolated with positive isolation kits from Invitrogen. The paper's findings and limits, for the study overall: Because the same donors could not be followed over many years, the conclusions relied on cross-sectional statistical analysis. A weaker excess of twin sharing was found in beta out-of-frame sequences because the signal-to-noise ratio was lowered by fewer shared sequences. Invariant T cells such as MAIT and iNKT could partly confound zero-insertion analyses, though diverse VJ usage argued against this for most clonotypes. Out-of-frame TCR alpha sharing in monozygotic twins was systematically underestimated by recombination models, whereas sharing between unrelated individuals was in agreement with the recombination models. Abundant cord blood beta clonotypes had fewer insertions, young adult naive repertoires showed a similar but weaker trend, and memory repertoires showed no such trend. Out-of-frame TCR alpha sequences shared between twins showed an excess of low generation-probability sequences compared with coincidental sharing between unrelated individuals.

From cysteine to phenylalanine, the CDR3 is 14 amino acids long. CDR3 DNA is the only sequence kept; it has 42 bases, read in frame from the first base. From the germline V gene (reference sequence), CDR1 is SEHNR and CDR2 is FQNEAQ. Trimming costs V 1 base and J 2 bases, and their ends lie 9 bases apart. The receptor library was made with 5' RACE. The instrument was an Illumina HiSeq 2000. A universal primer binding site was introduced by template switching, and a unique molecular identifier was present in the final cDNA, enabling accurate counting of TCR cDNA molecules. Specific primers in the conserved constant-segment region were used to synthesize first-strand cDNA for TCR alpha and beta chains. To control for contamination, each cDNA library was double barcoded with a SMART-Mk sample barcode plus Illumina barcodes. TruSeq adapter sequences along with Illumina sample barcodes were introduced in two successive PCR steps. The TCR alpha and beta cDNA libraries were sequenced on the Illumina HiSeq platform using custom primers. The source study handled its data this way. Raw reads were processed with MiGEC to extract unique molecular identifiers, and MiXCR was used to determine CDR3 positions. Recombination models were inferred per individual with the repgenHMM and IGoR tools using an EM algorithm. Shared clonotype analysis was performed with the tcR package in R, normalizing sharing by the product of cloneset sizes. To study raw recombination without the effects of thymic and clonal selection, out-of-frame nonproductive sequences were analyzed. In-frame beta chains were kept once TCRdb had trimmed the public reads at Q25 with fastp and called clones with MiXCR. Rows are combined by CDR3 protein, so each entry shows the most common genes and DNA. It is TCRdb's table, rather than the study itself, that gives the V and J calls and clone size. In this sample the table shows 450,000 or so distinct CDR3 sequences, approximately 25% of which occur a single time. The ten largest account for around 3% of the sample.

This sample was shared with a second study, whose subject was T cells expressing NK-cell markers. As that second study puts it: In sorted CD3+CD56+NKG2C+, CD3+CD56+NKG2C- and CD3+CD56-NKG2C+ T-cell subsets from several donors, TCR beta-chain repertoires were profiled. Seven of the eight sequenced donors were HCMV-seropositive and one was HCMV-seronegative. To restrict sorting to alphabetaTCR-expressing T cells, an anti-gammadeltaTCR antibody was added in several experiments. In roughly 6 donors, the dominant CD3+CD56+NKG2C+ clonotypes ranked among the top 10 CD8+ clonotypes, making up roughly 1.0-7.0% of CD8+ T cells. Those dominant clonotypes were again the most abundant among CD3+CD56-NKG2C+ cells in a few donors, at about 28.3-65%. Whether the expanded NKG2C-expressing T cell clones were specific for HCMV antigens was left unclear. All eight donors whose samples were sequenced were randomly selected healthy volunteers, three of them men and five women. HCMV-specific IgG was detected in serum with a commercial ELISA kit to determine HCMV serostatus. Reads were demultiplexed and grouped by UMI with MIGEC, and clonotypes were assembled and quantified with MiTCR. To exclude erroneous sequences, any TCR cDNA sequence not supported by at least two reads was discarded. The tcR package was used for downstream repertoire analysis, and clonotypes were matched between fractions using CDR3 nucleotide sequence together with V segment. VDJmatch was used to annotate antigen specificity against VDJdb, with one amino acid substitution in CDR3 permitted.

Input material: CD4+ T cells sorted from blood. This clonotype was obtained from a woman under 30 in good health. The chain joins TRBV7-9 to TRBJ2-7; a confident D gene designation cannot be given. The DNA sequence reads TGTGCCAGCAGCTTAGGAAACTTACCCTACGAGCAGTACTTC. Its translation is CASSLGNLPYEQYF.